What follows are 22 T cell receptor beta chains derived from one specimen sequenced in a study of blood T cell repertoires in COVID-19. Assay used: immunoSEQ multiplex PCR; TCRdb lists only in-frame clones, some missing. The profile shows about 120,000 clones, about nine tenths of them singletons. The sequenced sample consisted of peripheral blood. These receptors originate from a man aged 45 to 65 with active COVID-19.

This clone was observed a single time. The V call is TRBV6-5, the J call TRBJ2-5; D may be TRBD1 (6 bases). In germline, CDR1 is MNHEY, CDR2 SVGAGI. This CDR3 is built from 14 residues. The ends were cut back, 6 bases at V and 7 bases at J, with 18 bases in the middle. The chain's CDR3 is CASRGTGKGGTQYF. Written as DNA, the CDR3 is TGTGCCAGCAGGGGAACGGGCAAAGGGGGGACCCAGTACTTC.

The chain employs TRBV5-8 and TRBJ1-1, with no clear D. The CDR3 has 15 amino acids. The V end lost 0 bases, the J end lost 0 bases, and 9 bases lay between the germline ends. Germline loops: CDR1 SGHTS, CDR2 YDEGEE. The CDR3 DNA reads TGTGCCAGCAGCTTGGATCCAGTTATGAACACTGAAGCTTTCTTT. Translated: CASSLDPVMNTEAFF.

The chain's CDR3 is CASSEDRAYEQYF. CDR3 nucleotides: TGTGCCAGCAGTGAAGACAGGGCCTACGAGCAGTACTTC. This chain joins TRBV2 and TRBJ2-7, with D tentatively TRBD1 (6 bases). Trimming removed 1 base at V and 2 bases at J, with 6 bases between. The germline V gene has CDR1 SNHLY and CDR2 FYNNEI. There are 13 residues in the CDR3.

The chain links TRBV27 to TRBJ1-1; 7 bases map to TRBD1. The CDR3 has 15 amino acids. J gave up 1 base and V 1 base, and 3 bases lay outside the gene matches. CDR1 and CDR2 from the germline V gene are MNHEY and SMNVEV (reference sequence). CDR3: CASSLLSGGNTEAFF. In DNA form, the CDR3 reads TGTGCCAGCAGTTTATTGTCAGGGGGGAACACTGAAGCTTTCTTT.

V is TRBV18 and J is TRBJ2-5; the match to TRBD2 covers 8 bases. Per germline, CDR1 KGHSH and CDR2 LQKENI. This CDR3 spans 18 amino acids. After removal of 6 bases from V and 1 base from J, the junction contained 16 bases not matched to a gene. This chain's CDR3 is CASSAVAGLGKSQETQYF. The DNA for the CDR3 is TGTGCCAGCTCTGCGGTAGCGGGACTTGGGAAGTCCCAAGAGACCCAGTACTTC.

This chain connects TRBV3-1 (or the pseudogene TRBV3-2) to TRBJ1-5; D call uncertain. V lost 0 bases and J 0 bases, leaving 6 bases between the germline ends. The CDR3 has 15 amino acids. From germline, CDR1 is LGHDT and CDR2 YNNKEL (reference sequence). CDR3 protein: CASSQDRYSNQPQHF. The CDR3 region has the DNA TGTGCCAGCAGCCAAGACAGATATAGCAATCAGCCCCAGCATTTT.

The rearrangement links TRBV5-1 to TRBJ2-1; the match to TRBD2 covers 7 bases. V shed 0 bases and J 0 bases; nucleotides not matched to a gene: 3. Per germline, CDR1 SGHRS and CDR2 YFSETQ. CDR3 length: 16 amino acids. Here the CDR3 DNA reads TGCGCCAGCAGCTTGGTTTGGGGGGGCTCCTACAATGAGCAGTTCTTC. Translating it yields CASSLVWGGSYNEQFF. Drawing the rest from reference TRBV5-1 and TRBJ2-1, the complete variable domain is KAGVTQTPRYLIKTRGQQVTLSCSPISGHRSVSWYQQTPGQGLQFLFEYFSETQRNKGNFPGRFSGRQFSNSRSEMNVSTLELGDSALYLCASSLVWGGSYNEQFFGPGTRLTVL.

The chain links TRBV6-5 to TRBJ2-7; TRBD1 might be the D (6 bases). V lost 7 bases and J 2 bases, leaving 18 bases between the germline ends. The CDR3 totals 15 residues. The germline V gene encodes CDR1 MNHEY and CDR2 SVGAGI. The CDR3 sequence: CASTQKWDKPYEQYF. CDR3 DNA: TGTGCCAGCACCCAAAAGTGGGACAAGCCCTACGAGCAGTACTTC.

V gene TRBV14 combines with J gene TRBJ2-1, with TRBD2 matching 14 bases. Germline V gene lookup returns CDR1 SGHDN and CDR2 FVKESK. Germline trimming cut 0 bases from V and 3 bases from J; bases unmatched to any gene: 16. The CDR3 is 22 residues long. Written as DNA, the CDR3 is TGTGCCAGCAGCCAAGAACGGGTGACTAGCGGGAGGGCCGGGGGCCTCTACAATGAGCAGTTCTTC. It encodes CASSQERVTSGRAGGLYNEQFF.

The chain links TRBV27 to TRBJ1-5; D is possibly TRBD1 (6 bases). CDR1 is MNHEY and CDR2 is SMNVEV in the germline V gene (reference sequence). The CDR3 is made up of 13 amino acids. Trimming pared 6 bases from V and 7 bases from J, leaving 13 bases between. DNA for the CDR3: TGTGCCAGCAGAGGGGGGGCTTGGCAGCCCCAGCATTTT. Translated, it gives CASRGGAWQPQHF.

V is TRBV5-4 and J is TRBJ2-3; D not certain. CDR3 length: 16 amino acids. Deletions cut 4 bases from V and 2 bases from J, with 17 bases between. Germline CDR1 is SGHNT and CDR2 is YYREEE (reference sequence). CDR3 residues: CASSPSLWSDTDTQYF. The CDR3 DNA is TGTGCCAGCAGCCCAAGCCTCTGGTCCGACACAGATACGCAGTATTTT.

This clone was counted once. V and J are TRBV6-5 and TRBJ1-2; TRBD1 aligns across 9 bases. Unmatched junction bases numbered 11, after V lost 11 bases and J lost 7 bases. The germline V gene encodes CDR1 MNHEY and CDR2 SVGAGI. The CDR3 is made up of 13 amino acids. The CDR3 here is CALQKGQGLGYTF. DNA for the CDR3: TGTGCCCTCCAGAAGGGACAGGGCCTTGGCTACACCTTC.

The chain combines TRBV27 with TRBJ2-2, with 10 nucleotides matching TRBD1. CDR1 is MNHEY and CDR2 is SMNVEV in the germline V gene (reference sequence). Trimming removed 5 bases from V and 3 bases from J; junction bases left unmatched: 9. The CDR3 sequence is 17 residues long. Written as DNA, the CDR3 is TGTGCCAGCAGTCGTACCCGGGACAGGGGCTACACCGGGGAGCTGTTTTTT. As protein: CASSRTRDRGYTGELFF.

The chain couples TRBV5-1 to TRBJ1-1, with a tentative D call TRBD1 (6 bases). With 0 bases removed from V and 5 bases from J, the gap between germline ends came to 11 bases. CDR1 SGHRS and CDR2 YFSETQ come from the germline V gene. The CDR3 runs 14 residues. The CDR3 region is CASSLDRVGTEAFF. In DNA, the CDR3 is TGCGCCAGCAGCTTGGACAGGGTAGGGACTGAAGCTTTCTTT.

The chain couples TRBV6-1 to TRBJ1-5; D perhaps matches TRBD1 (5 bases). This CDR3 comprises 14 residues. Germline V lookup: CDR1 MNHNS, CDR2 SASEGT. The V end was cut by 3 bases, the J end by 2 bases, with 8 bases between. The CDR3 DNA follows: TGTGCCAGCAGTGAGACCAGGGGCAATCAGCCCCAGCATTTT. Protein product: CASSETRGNQPQHF.

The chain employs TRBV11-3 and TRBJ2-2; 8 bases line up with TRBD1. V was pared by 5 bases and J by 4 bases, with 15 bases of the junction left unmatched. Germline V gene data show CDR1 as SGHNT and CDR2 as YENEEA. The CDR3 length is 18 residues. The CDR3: CASSNKGRQGWGTGELFF. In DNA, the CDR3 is TGTGCCAGCAGCAATAAGGGGCGACAGGGGTGGGGCACCGGGGAGCTGTTTTTT.

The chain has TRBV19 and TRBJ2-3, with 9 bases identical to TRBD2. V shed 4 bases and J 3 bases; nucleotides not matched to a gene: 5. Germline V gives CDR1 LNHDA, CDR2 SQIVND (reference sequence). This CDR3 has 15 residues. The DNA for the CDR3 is TGTGCCAGTAGTACTCTAGCGGGACGGACAGATACGCAGTATTTT. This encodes CASSTLAGRTDTQYF.

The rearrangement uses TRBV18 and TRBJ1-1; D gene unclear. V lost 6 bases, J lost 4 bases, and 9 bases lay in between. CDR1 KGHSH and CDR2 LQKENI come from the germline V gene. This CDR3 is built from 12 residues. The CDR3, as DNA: TGTGCCAGCTCCAGACAAACCACTGAAGCTTTCTTT. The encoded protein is CASSRQTTEAFF.

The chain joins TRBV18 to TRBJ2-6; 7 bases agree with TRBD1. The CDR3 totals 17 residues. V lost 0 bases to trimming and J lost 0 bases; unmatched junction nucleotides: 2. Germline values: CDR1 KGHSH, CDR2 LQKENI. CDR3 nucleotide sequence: TGTGCCAGCTCACCACCCAACAGGGGCTCTGGGGCCAACGTCCTGACTTTC. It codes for CASSPPNRGSGANVLTF. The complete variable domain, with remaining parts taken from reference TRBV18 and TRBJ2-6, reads NAGVMQNPRHLVRRRGQEARLRCSPMKGHSHVYWYRQLPEEGLKFMVYLQKENIIDESGMPKERFSAEFPKEGPSILRIQQVVRGDSAAYFCASSPPNRGSGANVLTFGAGSRLTVL.

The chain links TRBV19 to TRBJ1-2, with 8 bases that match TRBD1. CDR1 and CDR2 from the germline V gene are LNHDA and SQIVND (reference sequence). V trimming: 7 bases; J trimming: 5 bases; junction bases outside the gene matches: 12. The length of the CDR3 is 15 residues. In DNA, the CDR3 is TGTGCCAGTAATCCATCCAGGGGGCGTAGTTATGGCTACACCTTC. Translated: CASNPSRGRSYGYTF.

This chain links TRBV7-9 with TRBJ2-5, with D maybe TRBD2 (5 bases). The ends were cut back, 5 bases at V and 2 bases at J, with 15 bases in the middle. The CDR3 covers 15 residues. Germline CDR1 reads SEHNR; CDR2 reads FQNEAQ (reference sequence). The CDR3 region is CASSPQAEVQETQYF. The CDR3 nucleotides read TGTGCCAGCAGCCCCCAAGCGGAGGTACAAGAGACCCAGTACTTC.

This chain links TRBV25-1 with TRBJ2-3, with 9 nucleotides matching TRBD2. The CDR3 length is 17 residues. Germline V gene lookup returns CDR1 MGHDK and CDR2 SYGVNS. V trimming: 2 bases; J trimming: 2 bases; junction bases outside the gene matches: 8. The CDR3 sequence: CASSEGGRGLATDTQYF. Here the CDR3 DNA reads TGTGCCAGCAGTGAAGGAGGGAGGGGACTAGCCACAGATACGCAGTATTTT.